The rows below give T cell receptor beta chains drawn from one sample of a study of blood T cell repertoires in COVID-19. Sequenced by immunoSEQ multiplex PCR; TCRdb stores in-frame clones only, minus some. The profile shows hundreds of thousands of clones, around nine tenths of them singletons. The sample consisted of peripheral blood. These receptors were obtained from a man aged 70-80 years with acute or convalescent COVID-19. CDR3s include the opening cysteine and the closing phenylalanine or tryptophan. D genes are given only for firm matches. Size values are once, few and many counts, or a class for expanded clones, and some rows have none.

>TRBD1|TRBJ2-7|TRBV29-1|.|13
CSAGQGTGYEQYF
TGCAGCGCAGGACAGGGGACTGGATACGAGCAGTACTTC
>.|TRBJ2-3|TRBV3-1/TRBV3-2|.|13
CASSQQGLGTQYF
TGTGCCAGCAGCCAACAGGGCTTGGGTACGCAGTATTTT
>.|TRBJ1-2|TRBV7-2|once|15
CASSFWGHPDYGYTF
TGTGCCAGCAGCTTCTGGGGACACCCGGACTATGGCTACACCTTC
>.|TRBJ2-5|TRBV6-5|.|13
CASSYPGLDTQYF
TGTGCCAGCAGTTACCCCGGACTGGATACCCAGTACTTC
>.|TRBJ1-5|TRBV5-1|.|13
CASRSGENQPQHF
TGCGCCAGCAGGAGTGGAGAAAATCAGCCCCAGCATTTT
>TRBD2|TRBJ2-3|TRBV5-1|.|15
CASSLEGLATDTQYF
TGCGCCAGCAGCTTGGAAGGACTAGCGACAGATACGCAGTATTTT
>TRBD1|TRBJ1-4|TRBV18|.|15
CASSPRDSINEKLFF
TGTGCCAGCTCACCACGGGACAGCATAAATGAAAAACTGTTTTTT
>.|TRBJ1-6|TRBV4-2|once|18
CASSQDRQFLSYNSPLHF
TGTGCCAGCAGCCAAGATCGACAGTTTCTCTCCTATAATTCACCCCTCCACTTT
>TRBD2|TRBJ2-7|TRBV24-1|.|16
CATSDSRVGGGYEQYF
TGTGCCACCAGTGATTCCCGCGTCGGGGGGGGCTACGAGCAGTACTTC
>.|TRBJ1-1|TRBV5-1|.|14
CASSLGQANTEAFF
TGCGCCAGCAGCTTGGGCCAGGCTAATACTGAAGCTTTCTTT
>.|TRBJ2-5|TRBV19|.|15
CASSKVETRNRGQYF
TGTGCCAGTAGTAAGGTCGAGACAAGGAATCGGGGCCAGTACTTC
>.|TRBJ1-5|TRBV6-1|.|12
CASSLEATTQHF
TGTGCCAGCAGTTTAGAGGCCACGACCCAGCATTTT
>TRBD1|TRBJ1-2|TRBV4-2|.|16
CASSQAAGQPLYGYTF
TGTGCCAGCAGCCAAGCCGCGGGACAGCCCCTCTATGGCTACACCTTC
>.|TRBJ2-1|TRBV21-1|.|16
CASLKGHQGPYNEQFF
TGTGCCAGCCTAAAGGGCCACCAGGGGCCCTACAATGAGCAGTTCTTC
>.|TRBJ1-1|TRBV24-1|.|13
CATSDWGGTEAFF
TGTGCCACCAGTGACTGGGGGGGGACTGAAGCTTTCTTT
>TRBD2|TRBJ2-1|TRBV9|.|16
CASSAPGLAGYNEQFF
TGTGCCAGCAGCGCCCCGGGACTAGCGGGCTACAATGAGCAGTTCTTC
>.|TRBJ2-3|TRBV6-5|.|13
CAIDQGSGDTQYF
TGTGCCATCGACCAGGGGAGTGGTGATACGCAGTATTTT
>.|TRBJ1-1|TRBV30|once|16
CAWSPRAPSWDTEAFF
TGTGCCTGGAGTCCGAGGGCTCCCAGCTGGGACACTGAAGCTTTCTTT
>.|TRBJ1-3|TRBV9|.|15
CASSVSPGTGNTIYF
TGTGCCAGCAGCGTATCCCCCGGGACTGGAAACACCATATATTTT
>TRBD2|TRBJ2-1|TRBV9|.|15
CASSVGLAVYNEQFF
TGTGCCAGCAGCGTCGGACTAGCGGTCTACAATGAGCAGTTCTTC
>.|TRBJ1-1|TRBV29-1|.|12
CSVEAGAAEAFF
TGCAGCGTTGAGGCGGGGGCGGCTGAAGCTTTCTTT
>.|TRBJ1-1|TRBV28|.|15
CASRYPTGPNTEAFF
TGTGCCAGCAGGTACCCGACAGGTCCGAACACTGAAGCTTTCTTT
>.|TRBJ2-3|TRBV7-9|once|14
CASSRTQHTDTQYF
TGTGCCAGCAGTCGGACTCAGCATACAGATACGCAGTATTTT
>.|TRBJ2-2|TRBV14|.|16
CASSQDRGAFTGELFF
TGTGCCAGCAGCCAAGATCGGGGGGCGTTCACCGGGGAGCTGTTTTTT
>.|TRBJ2-7|TRBV20-1|few|11
CSARLSYEQYF
TGCAGTGCTAGACTTTCCTACGAGCAGTACTTC
>TRBD1|TRBJ1-6|TRBV7-9|.|14
CASSLRDSHSPLHF
TGTGCCAGCAGCTTAAGGGACAGTCATTCACCCCTCCACTTT
>.|TRBJ2-2|TRBV19|.|19
CASSPLVGGNSGNTGELFF
TGTGCCAGTAGTCCCCTAGTGGGAGGTAATAGCGGGAACACCGGGGAGCTGTTTTTT
>.|TRBJ1-1|TRBV5-5|.|17
CASSLGAGLGMNTEAFF
TGTGCCAGCAGCTTGGGGGCGGGCCTCGGAATGAACACTGAAGCTTTCTTT
>TRBD2|TRBJ2-5|TRBV9|.|20
CASSVEGGTSGSPNQETQYF
TGTGCCAGCAGCGTAGAGGGCGGGACTAGCGGGAGCCCAAACCAAGAGACCCAGTACTTC
>.|TRBJ1-3|TRBV12-5|.|18
CASGLVKSRTRSGNTIYF
TGTGCTAGTGGTTTGGTAAAGAGTAGGACTCGCTCTGGAAACACCATATATTTT
>.|TRBJ2-1|TRBV7-8|.|15
CASSGHGQYDNEQFF
TGTGCCAGCAGCGGACATGGACAGTATGACAATGAGCAGTTCTTC
>.|TRBJ2-5|TRBV6-1|.|14
CASSEQGTQETQYF
TGTGCCAGCAGTGAACAGGGGACCCAAGAGACCCAGTACTTC
>.|TRBJ1-3|TRBV6-6|.|14
CASIQGSSGNTIYF
TGTGCCAGCATACAGGGTTCAAGTGGAAACACCATATATTTT
>TRBD1|TRBJ1-3|TRBV5-1|.|15
CASSPRQGEGNTIYF
TGCGCCAGCAGCCCCCGACAGGGCGAAGGAAACACCATATATTTT
>TRBD1|TRBJ2-1|TRBV6-2/TRBV6-3|.|18
CASSYPTGMGTSYNEQFF
TGTGCCAGCAGTTACCCGACAGGGATGGGCACCTCCTACAATGAGCAGTTCTTC
>TRBD2|TRBJ2-7|TRBV5-1|.|14
CASSLMTSIDEQYF
TGCGCCAGCAGCTTGATGACTAGCATCGACGAGCAGTACTTC
>TRBD1|TRBJ1-1|TRBV3-1/TRBV3-2|.|16
CASSRGTGGLNTEAFF
TGTGCCAGCAGCAGGGGGACAGGGGGCCTCAACACTGAAGCTTTCTTT
>.|TRBJ2-7|TRBV3-1/TRBV3-2|few|12
CASSTSIYEQYF
TGTGCCAGCAGCACTAGTATCTACGAGCAGTACTTC
>.|TRBJ2-1|TRBV5-5|.|14
CASSPTGNGNEQFF
TGTGCCAGCAGCCCCACAGGGAATGGAAATGAGCAGTTCTTC
>TRBD2|TRBJ2-3|TRBV4-2|.|16
CASSQGVAGATDTQYF
TGTGCCAGCAGCCAAGGTGTAGCGGGCGCCACAGATACGCAGTATTTT
>.|TRBJ1-6|TRBV7-3|.|13
CASSLQGNSPLHF
TGTGCCAGCAGCTTACAGGGAAATTCACCCCTCCACTTT
>.|TRBJ1-3|TRBV9|.|14
CASSADFSGNTIYF
TGTGCCAGCAGCGCGGACTTTTCTGGAAACACCATATATTTT
>.|TRBJ2-1|TRBV11-2|.|15
CASSLGTPPSYEQFF
TGTGCCAGCAGCTTAGGGACACCTCCTTCCTATGAGCAGTTCTTC
>TRBD1|TRBJ1-1|TRBV7-2|.|14
CASSLSSGGTEAFF
TGTGCCAGCAGCTTATCATCAGGGGGCACTGAAGCTTTCTTT
>.|TRBJ1-1|TRBV27|.|15
CASSPWGGSNTEAFF
TGTGCCAGCAGTCCATGGGGGGGATCAAACACTGAAGCTTTCTTT
>TRBD1|TRBJ2-2|TRBV5-1|.|14
CASSWDSKGGELFF
TGCGCCAGCAGCTGGGACAGTAAGGGCGGGGAGCTGTTTTTT
>TRBD2|TRBJ2-2|TRBV19|.|14
CATLSGSHDGELFF
TGTGCCACCCTTAGCGGGAGTCATGACGGGGAGCTGTTTTTT
>TRBD1|TRBJ2-2|TRBV19|.|15
CASSTGTGATGELFF
TGTGCCAGTAGTACCGGTACAGGGGCCACCGGGGAGCTGTTTTTT
>TRBD1|TRBJ1-2|TRBV19|few|14
CASSRQGANYGYTF
TGTGCCAGTAGTCGACAGGGGGCTAACTATGGCTACACCTTC
>TRBD1|TRBJ1-3|TRBV28|.|15
CASSPPGGFGNTIYF
TGTGCCAGCAGTCCGCCAGGGGGATTTGGAAACACCATATATTTT
>TRBD1|TRBJ2-1|TRBV30|.|17
CAWSVASRTGSYNEQFF
TGTGCCTGGAGTGTAGCCTCTAGGACAGGGTCCTACAATGAGCAGTTCTTC
>.|TRBJ2-2|TRBV6-5|.|12
CASRGGTGELFF
TGTGCCAGCAGGGGGGGAACCGGGGAGCTGTTTTTT
>TRBD2|TRBJ2-1|TRBV29-1|.|13
CSAGTSGYNEQFF
TGCAGCGCCGGGACTAGCGGATACAATGAGCAGTTCTTC